This paragraph covers one T cell receptor beta chain sequence. Its matching antigen is unknown. The PCR employed 60 Vbeta primers together with 13 Jbeta primers. Assay: immunoSEQ multiplex PCR; the TCRdb copy retains only in-frame clones and omits some. The sample contains under 200,000 clones, about 85% of which appear only once. The data stem from a study of cytomegalovirus exposure and HLA in healthy donors. Regarding the study as a whole: Published work reported that the classifier diagnosed cytomegalovirus status with high specificity and sensitivity. For TCR beta chains, V- and J-gene trimming was later linked to a missense DCLRE1C variant.

This CDR3 has 16 amino acids. Trimming shortened V by 2 bases and J by 8 bases, and 20 bases separated the two germline ends. CDR1 and CDR2 (germline): SGHRS, YFSETQ. This cohort consisted of healthy bone marrow donors. The study sampled nominally healthy donors, though unrecorded immune exposures were likely. The specimen was PBMCs. This receptor was taken from a man aged 18 to 30 in good health and CMV-seronegative. The chain has TRBV5-1 and TRBJ1-5; D not certain. The CDR3 nucleotides are TGCGCCAGCAGCTTATCTCATATTGGTTCCGGGGAGCCCCAGCATTTT. Protein: CASSLSHIGSGEPQHF.